The 32 T cell receptor beta chains presented below share a single source sample, sequenced in a study of cytotoxic CD8 clonotypes in ibrutinib-treated CLL. Repertoires were generated with immunoSEQ multiplex PCR, while TCRdb's copy carries only in-frame clones and drops some. The data show about 300,000 clones, 76% seen once. The input for sequencing was PBMCs, taken at disease progression, from a patient treated with ibrutinib. The source of these receptors is a human donor with chronic lymphocytic leukemia.

The CDR3 DNA reads TGCAGTGCTAGGGCCGGCTATGGCTACACCTTC. It translates to CSARAGYGYTF. The chain has TRBV20-1 and TRBJ1-2; unclear D gene. V lost 3 bases and J 4 bases, leaving 6 bases between the germline ends. Germline CDR1 is DFQATT and CDR2 is SNEGSKA (reference sequence). The CDR3 has 11 amino acids.

J is TRBJ2-5 and V is TRBV18, with TRBD1 identical over 8 bases. The germline V gene has CDR1 KGHSH and CDR2 LQKENI. J lost 1 base, V lost 3 bases, and 7 bases had no gene match. CDR3 size: 16 residues. This CDR3 reads CASSPLTGTGQETQYF. DNA for the CDR3: TGTGCCAGCTCACCTCTCACCGGGACAGGCCAAGAGACCCAGTACTTC.

This sequence joins TRBV6-5 and TRBJ2-3; the D is unclear. The CDR3 contains 14 residues. V was shortened by 0 bases and J by 2 bases, with 6 bases between the two germline ends. CDR1 is MNHEY, CDR2 SVGAGI, per germline. CDR3 DNA: TGTGCCAGCAGTTACTCGGGCAACACAGATACGCAGTATTTT. Encoded protein: CASSYSGNTDTQYF.

This chain joins TRBV6-4 and TRBJ2-2; the match to TRBD2 covers 11 bases. V shed 7 bases and J 5 bases; nucleotides not matched to a gene: 3. CDR3 length: 14 amino acids. From germline, CDR1 is MRHNA and CDR2 SNTAGT. The CDR3 region is CASMSSGGTGELFF. In nucleotides, the CDR3 is TGTGCCAGCATGTCTAGCGGGGGGACCGGGGAGCTGTTTTTT.

This chain links TRBV14 with TRBJ1-1; no definite D call. Per germline, CDR1 SGHDN and CDR2 FVKESK. Trimming pared 5 bases from V and 4 bases from J, leaving 11 bases between. This CDR3 spans 13 amino acids. CDR3 nucleotides: TGTGCCAGCAGCTCGTGGGCCGGCACTGAAGCTTTCTTT. This sequence encodes CASSSWAGTEAFF.

This chain uses TRBV11-2 with TRBJ1-6; no definite D call. The CDR3 spans 12 residues. Trimming left V 5 bases short and J 6 bases short, with 5 bases between. Germline V lookup: CDR1 SGHAT, CDR2 FQNNGV. The CDR3 sequence is CASSTRNSPLHF. As DNA, the CDR3 is TGTGCCAGCAGCACCCGTAATTCACCCCTCCACTTT.

The chain recombines TRBV20-1 with TRBJ1-2, with D tentatively TRBD1 (5 bases). CDR1 and CDR2 (germline): DFQATT, SNEGSKA (reference sequence). The CDR3 has 11 residues. With 2 bases removed from V and 8 bases from J, the gap between germline ends came to 9 bases. The CDR3 nucleotides are TGCAGTGCTAGACGCGGGGACGGCTACACCTTC. This codes for CSARRGDGYTF.

The chain combines TRBV6-1 with TRBJ1-1, with D hard to call. This CDR3 is built from 11 residues. Trimming left V 1 base short and J 9 bases short, with 6 bases between. Looked up from germline, CDR1 is MNHNS and CDR2 is SASEGT. The CDR3 here is CASSEDRQAFF. The CDR3 DNA follows: TGTGCCAGCAGTGAAGACAGACAAGCTTTCTTT.

The gene calls are TRBV9 and TRBJ2-5; perhaps D is TRBD1 or TRBD2 (5 bases each). Germline CDR1 SGDLS, CDR2 YYNGEE. There are 14 residues in the CDR3. The V and J ends lost 2 bases and 5 bases respectively, with 13 bases between them. CDR3 nucleotides: TGTGCCAGCAGCGTGCCGGGACCTGGGGAGACCCAGTACTTC. Its protein product is CASSVPGPGETQYF.

V is TRBV29-1 and J is TRBJ2-3; a possible D gene is TRBD2 (5 bases). Per germline, CDR1 SQVTM and CDR2 ANQGSEA. The CDR3 runs 14 residues. The V and J ends lost 0 bases and 5 bases respectively, with 12 bases between them. CDR3 in amino acids: CSVEESGVGDTQYF. In DNA form, the CDR3 reads TGCAGCGTTGAAGAATCCGGGGTGGGAGATACGCAGTATTTT.

V is TRBV6-5 and J is TRBJ1-1, with no clear D. Germline values: CDR1 MNHEY, CDR2 SVGAGI. Trimming removed 3 bases at V and 0 bases at J, with 11 bases between. The CDR3 length is 15 residues. This chain's CDR3 is CASSYESAVNTEAFF. The CDR3 DNA follows: TGTGCCAGCAGTTATGAATCGGCGGTGAACACTGAAGCTTTCTTT.

In its sample, this clone was seen once. As DNA, the CDR3 is TGTGCCATCACTGGCTCAGTAAACTATGGCTACACCTTC. Encoded protein: CAITGSVNYGYTF. The chain employs TRBV10-3 and TRBJ1-2; D is ambiguous. The CDR3 contains 13 residues. Germline CDR1 ENHRY, CDR2 SYGVKD. Between the trimmed V and J ends, which lost 7 bases and 2 bases, there was a span of 11 bases.

The CDR3 DNA reads as TGTGCCAGCAGCTTAGGAGTAGGACAGTATCAAGAGACCCAGTACTTC. Protein product: CASSLGVGQYQETQYF. This chain connects TRBV13 to TRBJ2-5; TRBD1 might be the D (6 bases). The CDR3 is 16 amino acids. The germline gives CDR1 PRHDT, CDR2 FYEKMQ (reference sequence). Trimming pared 0 bases from V and 2 bases from J, leaving 13 bases between.

The rearrangement uses TRBV7-9 and TRBJ2-2; no clear D. This CDR3 comprises 14 residues. Germline V lookup: CDR1 SEHNR, CDR2 FQNEAQ (reference sequence). V lost 3 bases and J lost 4, with 9 bases in between. The CDR3, as DNA: TGTGCCAGCAGCTTCCTCCAGCTCACCGGGGAGCTGTTTTTT. It yields the protein CASSFLQLTGELFF. The full variable domain, in which reference TRBV7-9 and TRBJ2-2 provide the parts outside the CDR3, is DTGVSQNPRHKITKRGQNVTFRCDPISEHNRLYWYRQTLGQGPEFLTYFQNEAQLEKSRLLSDRFSAERPKGSFSTLEIQRTEQGDSAMYLCASSFLQLTGELFFGEGSRLTVL.

This sequence joins TRBV7-8 and TRBJ2-1; 7 bases match TRBD2. Germline CDR1 is SGHVS and CDR2 is FQNEAQ. After removal of 7 bases from V and 0 bases from J, the junction contained 6 bases not matched to a gene. This CDR3 spans 15 amino acids. The CDR3 DNA reads TGTGCCAGCAACCTCGGGAGGTACTCCTACAATGAGCAGTTCTTC. Translating it yields CASNLGRYSYNEQFF.

This clone was counted between two and nine times. This sequence joins TRBV11-2 and TRBJ1-1; D possibly corresponds to TRBD1 (5 bases). Trimming cost V 2 bases and J 4 bases, with 8 bases left between them. CDR3 length: 13 residues. The germline CDR1 and CDR2 sequences are SGHAT and FQNNGV. CDR3 sequence: CASSLRGFTEAFF. In DNA form, the CDR3 reads TGTGCCAGCAGCTTACGGGGGTTCACTGAAGCTTTCTTT.

The chain is built from TRBV18 and TRBJ2-2, with 7 bases fitting TRBD2. With 3 bases clipped from V and 5 bases from J, the junction kept 3 bases outside the gene matches. Germline CDR1 KGHSH, CDR2 LQKENI. CDR3 length: 14 residues. The CDR3 coding sequence is TGTGCCAGCTCACCGGGACTAATAACCGGGGAGCTGTTTTTT. Protein: CASSPGLITGELFF.

The V call is TRBV7-3, the J call TRBJ2-6; no reliable D call. Germline V gives CDR1 SGHTA, CDR2 FQGTGA. This CDR3 spans 17 amino acids. V lost 1 base and J 0 bases, leaving 10 bases between the germline ends. CDR3: CASSLSGLDSGANVLTF. The CDR3 DNA reads TGTGCCAGCAGCTTAAGTGGTTTGGACTCTGGGGCCAACGTCCTGACTTTC.

J is TRBJ2-7 and V is TRBV11-1; 9 nucleotides match TRBD1. Unmatched junction bases numbered 21, after V lost 5 bases and J lost 7 bases. This CDR3 spans 18 amino acids. The germline V gene encodes CDR1 SGHAT and CDR2 FQDESV (reference sequence). The CDR3 protein is CASSGQGQGINRGREQYF. The CDR3 DNA reads TGTGCCAGCAGCGGACAGGGACAGGGTATTAATCGGGGCCGGGAGCAGTACTTC.

The chain employs TRBV6-6 and TRBJ1-5; 9 positions agree with TRBD1. Germline-derived CDR1 and CDR2 are MNHNY and SVGAGI (reference sequence). The CDR3 runs 15 residues. V lost 2 bases to trimming and J lost 4 bases; unmatched junction nucleotides: 3. The CDR3 DNA is TGTGCCAGCAGTTACAGTGACAGGGGGAATCAGCCCCAGCATTTT. It yields the protein CASSYSDRGNQPQHF.

This clone was observed a single time. This chain connects TRBV5-4 to TRBJ2-3; 8 bases are shared with TRBD1. The CDR3 runs to 18 residues. Germline V CDR1 and CDR2: SGHNT, YYREEE (reference sequence). J was trimmed by 0 bases and V by 3 bases; bases with no gene match: 12. CDR3 DNA: TGTGCCAGCAGCTCACCGGGACAGGTGGCTTCGAGCACAGATACGCAGTATTTT. Its protein product is CASSSPGQVASSTDTQYF.

This rearrangement joins TRBV6-5 to TRBJ2-7, with 8 bases fitting TRBD1. Germline-derived CDR1 and CDR2 are MNHEY and SVGAGI. The CDR3 is 16 amino acids. J lost 0 bases, V lost 2 bases, and 6 bases had no gene match. CDR3 sequence (DNA): TGTGCCAGCAGTTACCGGGGACAGGTCTTCTCCTACGAGCAGTACTTC. The encoded protein is CASSYRGQVFSYEQYF.

The chain joins TRBV12-5 to TRBJ2-1, with D uncertain. Deletions cut 6 bases from V and 6 bases from J, with 15 bases between. Germline V gene data show CDR1 as LGHNT and CDR2 as FRNRAP. The CDR3 loop spans 14 amino acids. CDR3: CASGSPLTVNEQFF. The CDR3 DNA is TGTGCTAGTGGGAGCCCCCTCACCGTCAATGAGCAGTTCTTC.

The gene calls are TRBV6-1 and TRBJ2-3, with 8 bases aligning to TRBD2. CDR3 length: 13 amino acids. The ends lost 1 base at V and 10 bases at J; junction bases unmatched: 4. Per germline, CDR1 MNHNS and CDR2 SASEGT. The CDR3 loop reads CASSEVAGRAQYF. CDR3 coding DNA: TGTGCCAGCAGTGAAGTCGCCGGGAGGGCGCAGTATTTT.

In its sample, this clone was seen a few times. The chain joins TRBV9 to TRBJ2-7, with TRBD2 matching over 8 bases. The CDR3 has 15 residues. The V gene's germline CDR1 is SGDLS and CDR2 YYNGEE. J lost 1 base, V lost 1 base, and 4 bases had no gene match. CDR3 protein: CASSVFPSGSYEQYF. The CDR3 DNA reads as TGTGCCAGCAGCGTATTCCCTAGCGGGTCCTACGAGCAGTACTTC.

This clone turned up a few times. The rearrangement uses TRBV4-1 and TRBJ2-2; D may match TRBD1 or TRBD2 (6 bases each). The V gene lost 0 bases and the J gene lost 4 bases, with 12 bases spanning the gap. The CDR3 is 16 amino acids. Germline V gene lookup returns CDR1 MGHRA and CDR2 YSYEKL. Here the CDR3 reads CASSQEPRGGTGELFF. The CDR3 nucleotides are TGCGCCAGCAGCCAAGAGCCCAGGGGAGGCACCGGGGAGCTGTTTTTT.

Written as DNA, the CDR3 is TGTGCCAGCAGCTTAGCGGGGGACAGGGGAGAGACCCAGTACTTC. This sequence encodes CASSLAGDRGETQYF. V and J are TRBV7-2 and TRBJ2-5, with TRBD1 identical over 10 bases. The CDR3 runs to 15 residues. The germline CDR1 and CDR2 sequences are SGHTA and FQGNSA. J lost 4 bases, V lost 0 bases, and 2 bases had no gene match.

This clone was seen a few times. The V gene is TRBV7-8, the J gene TRBJ1-5, with D tentatively TRBD1 (5 bases). The CDR3 spans 17 residues. Germline-derived CDR1 and CDR2 are SGHVS and FQNEAQ. The V end was cut by 3 bases, the J end by 1 base, with 16 bases between. CDR3: CASSLRQGIPSNQPQHF. CDR3 DNA sequence: TGTGCCAGCAGCTTGAGGCAGGGAATACCAAGCAATCAGCCCCAGCATTTT. Supplemented by reference TRBV7-8 and TRBJ1-5, the full variable domain reads GAGVSQSPRYKVAKRGQDVALRCDPISGHVSLFWYQQALGQGPEFLTYFQNEAQLDKSGLPSDRFFAERPEGSVSTLKIQRTQQEDSAVYLCASSLRQGIPSNQPQHFGDGTRLSIL.

Concerning this clone: One junction end does not reproduce the germline sequence, and a read error may be involved. The chain has TRBV9 and TRBJ2-7; possible D gene TRBD2, 6 bases. Germline lookup yields CDR1 SGDLS and CDR2 YYNGEE. The CDR3 has 13 amino acids. CDR3 nucleotide sequence: TGTGCCAGCAGTGTAGCGGTCTTCAACGAGCAGTACTTC. Its protein is CASSVAVFNEQYF.

This chain uses TRBV2 with TRBJ2-1; D may be TRBD1 (6 bases). This CDR3 has 17 residues. V was trimmed by 1 base and J by 6 bases, leaving 19 bases between them. Germline lookup yields CDR1 SNHLY and CDR2 FYNNEI. CDR3 nucleotide sequence: TGTGCCAGCAGTGAAGACCGTGGGACAAGGGCAGGCAATGAGCAGTTCTTC. This codes for CASSEDRGTRAGNEQFF. Complete variable domain (other parts from reference TRBV2 and TRBJ2-1): EPEVTQTPSHQVTQMGQEVILRCVPISNHLYFYWYRQILGQKVEFLVSFYNNEISEKSEIFDDQFSVERPDGSNFTLKIRSTKLEDSAMYFCASSEDRGTRAGNEQFFGPGTRLTVL.

This clone was observed a handful of times. The chain uses TRBV2 and TRBJ1-6; TRBD1 matches 10 bases. The CDR3 is made up of 15 amino acids. The trim removed 6 bases at V and 6 bases at J, leaving 5 bases unmatched. CDR1 SNHLY and CDR2 FYNNEI come from the germline V gene. CDR3 protein: CASRPDRGFNSPLHF. The DNA for the CDR3 is TGTGCCAGCAGGCCGGACAGGGGGTTTAATTCACCCCTCCACTTT.

This clone was detected only once. The chain is built from TRBV27 and TRBJ2-1; 7 nucleotides align to TRBD1. The V segment lost 6 bases and the J segment 9 bases; nucleotides outside the gene matches: 14. This CDR3 region has 15 residues. In germline, CDR1 is MNHEY, CDR2 SMNVEV (reference sequence). The CDR3 nucleotides are TGTGCCAGCAGCCCAACCCCCACAGGGGTCAGTGAGCAGTTCTTC. It yields the protein CASSPTPTGVSEQFF.